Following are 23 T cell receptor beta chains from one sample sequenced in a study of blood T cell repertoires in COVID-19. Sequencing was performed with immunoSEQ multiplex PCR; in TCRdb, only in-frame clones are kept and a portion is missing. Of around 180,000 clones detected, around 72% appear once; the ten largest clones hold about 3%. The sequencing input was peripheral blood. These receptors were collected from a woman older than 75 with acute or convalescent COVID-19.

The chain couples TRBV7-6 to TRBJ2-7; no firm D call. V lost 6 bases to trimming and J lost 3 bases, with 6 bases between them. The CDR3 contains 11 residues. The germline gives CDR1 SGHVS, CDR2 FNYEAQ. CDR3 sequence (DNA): TGTGCCAGCAGTTTCCACTACGAGCAGTACTTC. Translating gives CASSFHYEQYF.

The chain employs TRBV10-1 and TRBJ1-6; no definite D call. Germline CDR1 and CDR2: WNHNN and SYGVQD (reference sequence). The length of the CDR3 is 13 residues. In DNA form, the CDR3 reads TGCGCACGACTCTTTTCCTATAATTCACCCCTCCACTTT. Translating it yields CARLFSYNSPLHF.

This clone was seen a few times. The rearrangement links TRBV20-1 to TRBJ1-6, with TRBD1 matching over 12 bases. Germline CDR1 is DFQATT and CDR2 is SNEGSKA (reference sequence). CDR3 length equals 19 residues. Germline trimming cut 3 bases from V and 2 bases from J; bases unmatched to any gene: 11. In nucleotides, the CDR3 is TGCAGTGCTAGTCCGGGACAGGGGGCCTCCACAACCTATAATTCACCCCTCCACTTT. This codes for CSASPGQGASTTYNSPLHF.

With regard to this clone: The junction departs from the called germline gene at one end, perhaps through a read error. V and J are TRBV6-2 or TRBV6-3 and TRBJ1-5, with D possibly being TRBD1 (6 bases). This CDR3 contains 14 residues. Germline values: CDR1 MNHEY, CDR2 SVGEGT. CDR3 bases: TGTGCCAGCACTTACGGCGCAGGGGATCAGCCCCAGCATTTT. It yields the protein CASTYGAGDQPQHF.

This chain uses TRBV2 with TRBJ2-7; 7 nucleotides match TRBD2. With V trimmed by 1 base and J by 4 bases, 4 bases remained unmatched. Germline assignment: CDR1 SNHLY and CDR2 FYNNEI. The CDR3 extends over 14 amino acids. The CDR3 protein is CASSEGGGRYEQYF. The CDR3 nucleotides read TGTGCCAGCAGTGAAGGTGGCGGGAGATACGAGCAGTACTTC.

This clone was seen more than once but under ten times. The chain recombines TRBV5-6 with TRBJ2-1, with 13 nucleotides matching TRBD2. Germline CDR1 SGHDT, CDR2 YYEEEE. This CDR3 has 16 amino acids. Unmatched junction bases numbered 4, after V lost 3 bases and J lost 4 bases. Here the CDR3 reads CASSWGTSGTYNEQFF. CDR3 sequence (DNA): TGTGCCAGCAGCTGGGGGACTAGCGGGACTTACAATGAGCAGTTCTTC.

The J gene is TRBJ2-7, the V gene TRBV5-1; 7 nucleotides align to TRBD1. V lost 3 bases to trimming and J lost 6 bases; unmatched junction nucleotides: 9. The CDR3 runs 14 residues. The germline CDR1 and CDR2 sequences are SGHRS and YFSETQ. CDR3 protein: CASSSRITGVEQYF. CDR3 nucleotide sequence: TGCGCCAGCAGCTCCCGGATAACAGGGGTCGAGCAGTACTTC. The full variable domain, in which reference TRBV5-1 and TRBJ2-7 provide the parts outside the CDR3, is KAGVTQTPRYLIKTRGQQVTLSCSPISGHRSVSWYQQTPGQGLQFLFEYFSETQRNKGNFPGRFSGRQFSNSRSEMNVSTLELGDSALYLCASSSRITGVEQYFGPGTRLTVT.

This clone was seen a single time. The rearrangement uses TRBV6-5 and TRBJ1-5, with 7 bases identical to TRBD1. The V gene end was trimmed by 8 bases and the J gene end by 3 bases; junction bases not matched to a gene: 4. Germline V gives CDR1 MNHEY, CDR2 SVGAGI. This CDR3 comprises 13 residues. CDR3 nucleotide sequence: TGTGCCAGCTACGGGACAGTCAATCAGCCCCAGCATTTT. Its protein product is CASYGTVNQPQHF.

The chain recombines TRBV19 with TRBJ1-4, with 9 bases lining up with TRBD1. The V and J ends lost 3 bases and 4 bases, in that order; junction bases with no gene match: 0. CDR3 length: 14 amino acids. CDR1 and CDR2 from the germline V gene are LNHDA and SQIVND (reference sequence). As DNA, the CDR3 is TGTGCCAGTAGTATGGGACAGGGTAATGAAAAACTGTTTTTT. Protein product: CASSMGQGNEKLFF.

The CDR3 DNA reads as TGTGCCTGGAGTGCGGGACAGGGGAATCAGCCCCAGCATTTT. Protein product: CAWSAGQGNQPQHF. V gene TRBV30 combines with J gene TRBJ1-5; 10 nucleotides match TRBD1. The CDR3 loop spans 14 amino acids. CDR1 is GTSNPN, CDR2 SVGIG, per germline (reference sequence). Unmatched junction bases numbered 1, after V lost 1 base and J lost 4 bases.

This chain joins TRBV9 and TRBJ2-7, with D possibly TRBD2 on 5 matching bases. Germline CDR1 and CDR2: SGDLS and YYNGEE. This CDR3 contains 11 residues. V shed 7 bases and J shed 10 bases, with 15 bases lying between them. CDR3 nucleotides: TGTGCCAGCGGTGGACTTAAAGTACAGTACTTC. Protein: CASGGLKVQYF.

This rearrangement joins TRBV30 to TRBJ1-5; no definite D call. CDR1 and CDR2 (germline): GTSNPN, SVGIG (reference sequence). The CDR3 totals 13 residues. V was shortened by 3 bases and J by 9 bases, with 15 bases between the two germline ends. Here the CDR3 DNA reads TGTGCCTGGAGCGCCCACTTAGATTTGCCCCAGCATTTT. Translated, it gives CAWSAHLDLPQHF.

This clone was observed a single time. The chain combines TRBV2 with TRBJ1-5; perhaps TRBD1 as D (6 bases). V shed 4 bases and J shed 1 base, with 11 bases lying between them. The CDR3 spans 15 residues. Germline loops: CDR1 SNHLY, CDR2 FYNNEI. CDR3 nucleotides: TGTGCCAGCAGTGTCACCCAGGGGAGCAATCAGCCCCAGCATTTT. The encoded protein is CASSVTQGSNQPQHF.

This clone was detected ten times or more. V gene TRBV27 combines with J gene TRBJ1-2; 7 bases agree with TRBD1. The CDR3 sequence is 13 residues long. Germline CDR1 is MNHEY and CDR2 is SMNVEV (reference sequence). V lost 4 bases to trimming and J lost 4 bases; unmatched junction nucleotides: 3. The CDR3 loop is CASSSTGFYGYTF. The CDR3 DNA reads TGTGCCAGCAGTTCGACAGGGTTCTATGGCTACACCTTC.

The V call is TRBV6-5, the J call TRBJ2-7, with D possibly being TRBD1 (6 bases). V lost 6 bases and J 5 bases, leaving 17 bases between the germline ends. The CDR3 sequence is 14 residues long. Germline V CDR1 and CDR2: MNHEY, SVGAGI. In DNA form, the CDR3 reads TGTGCCAGCAGGGAGGCAGGGGACCCCCACGAGCAGTACTTC. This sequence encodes CASREAGDPHEQYF.

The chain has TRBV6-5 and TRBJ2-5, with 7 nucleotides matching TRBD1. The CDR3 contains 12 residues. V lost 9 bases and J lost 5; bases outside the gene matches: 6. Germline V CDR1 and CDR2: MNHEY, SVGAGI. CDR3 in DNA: TGTGCCAGTCGGGACAGTGGGGAGACCCAGTACTTC. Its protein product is CASRDSGETQYF.

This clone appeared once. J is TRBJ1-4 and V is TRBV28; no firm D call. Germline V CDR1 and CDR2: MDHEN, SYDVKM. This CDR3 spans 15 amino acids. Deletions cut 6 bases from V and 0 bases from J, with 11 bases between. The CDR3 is CASRSVVATNEKLFF. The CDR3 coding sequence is TGTGCCAGCAGATCCGTAGTTGCAACTAATGAAAAACTGTTTTTT.

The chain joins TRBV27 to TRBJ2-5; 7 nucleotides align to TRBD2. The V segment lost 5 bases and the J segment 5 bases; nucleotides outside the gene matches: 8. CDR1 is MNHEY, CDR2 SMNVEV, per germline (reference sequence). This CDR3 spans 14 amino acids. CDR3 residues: CASSDYRGGETQYF. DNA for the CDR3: TGTGCCAGCAGTGATTACCGGGGAGGGGAGACCCAGTACTTC.

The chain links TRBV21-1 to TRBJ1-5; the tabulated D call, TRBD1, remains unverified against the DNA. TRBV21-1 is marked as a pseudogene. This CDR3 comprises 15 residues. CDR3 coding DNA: TGTGCCAGCAGCGACAGGGGCGTTAGCAATCAGCCCCAGCATTTT. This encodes CASSDRGVSNQPQHF.

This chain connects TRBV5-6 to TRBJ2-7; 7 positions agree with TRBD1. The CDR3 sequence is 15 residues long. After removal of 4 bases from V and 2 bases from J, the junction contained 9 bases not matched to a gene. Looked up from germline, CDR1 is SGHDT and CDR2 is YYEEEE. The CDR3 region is CASSRSGGFAYEQYF. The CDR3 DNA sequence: TGTGCCAGCAGCCGTTCAGGGGGTTTTGCCTACGAGCAGTACTTC.

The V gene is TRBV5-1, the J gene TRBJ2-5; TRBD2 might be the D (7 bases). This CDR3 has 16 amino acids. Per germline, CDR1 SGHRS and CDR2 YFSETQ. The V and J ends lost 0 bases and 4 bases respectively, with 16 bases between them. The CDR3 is CASSLAPGGAGETQYF. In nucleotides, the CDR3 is TGCGCCAGCAGCTTGGCCCCGGGGGGCGCGGGAGAGACCCAGTACTTC.

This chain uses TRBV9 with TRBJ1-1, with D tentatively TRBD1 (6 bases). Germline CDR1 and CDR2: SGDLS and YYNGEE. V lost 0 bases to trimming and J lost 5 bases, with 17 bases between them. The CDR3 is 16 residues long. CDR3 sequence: CASSVATGSLGTEAFF. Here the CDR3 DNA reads TGTGCCAGCAGCGTAGCTACAGGGAGCCTGGGAACTGAAGCTTTCTTT.

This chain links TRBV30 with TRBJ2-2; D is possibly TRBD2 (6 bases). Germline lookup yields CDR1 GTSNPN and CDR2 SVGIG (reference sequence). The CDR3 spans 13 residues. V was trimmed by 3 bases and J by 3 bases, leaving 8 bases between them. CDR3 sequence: CAWSGSHTGELFF. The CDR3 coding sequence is TGTGCCTGGAGCGGGAGCCACACCGGGGAGCTGTTTTTT.